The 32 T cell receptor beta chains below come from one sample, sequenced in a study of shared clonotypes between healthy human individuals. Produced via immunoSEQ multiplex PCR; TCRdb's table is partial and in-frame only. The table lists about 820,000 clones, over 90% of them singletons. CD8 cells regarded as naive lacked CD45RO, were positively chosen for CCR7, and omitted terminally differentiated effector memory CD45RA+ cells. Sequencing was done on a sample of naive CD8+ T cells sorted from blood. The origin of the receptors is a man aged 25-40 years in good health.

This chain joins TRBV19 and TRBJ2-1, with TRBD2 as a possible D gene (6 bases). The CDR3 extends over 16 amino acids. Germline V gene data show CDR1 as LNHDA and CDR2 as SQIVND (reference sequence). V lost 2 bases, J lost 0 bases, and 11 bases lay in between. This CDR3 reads CASSIFAGSSYNEQFF. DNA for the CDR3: TGTGCCAGTAGTATATTTGCGGGGTCCTCCTACAATGAGCAGTTCTTC.

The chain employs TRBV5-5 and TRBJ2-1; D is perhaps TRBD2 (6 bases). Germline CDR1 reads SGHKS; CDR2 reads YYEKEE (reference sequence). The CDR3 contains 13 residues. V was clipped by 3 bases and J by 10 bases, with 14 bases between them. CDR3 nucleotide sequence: TGTGCCAGCAGCTCCCAATGGGGGGACGAGCAGTTCTTC. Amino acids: CASSSQWGDEQFF.

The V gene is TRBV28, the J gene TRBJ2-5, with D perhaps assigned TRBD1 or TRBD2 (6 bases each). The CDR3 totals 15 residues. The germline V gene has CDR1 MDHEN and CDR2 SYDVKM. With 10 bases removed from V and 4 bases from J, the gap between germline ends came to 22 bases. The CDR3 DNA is TGTGCCACAGTTTGGGGGCGGGACCTGGGAGAGACCCAGTACTTC. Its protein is CATVWGRDLGETQYF.

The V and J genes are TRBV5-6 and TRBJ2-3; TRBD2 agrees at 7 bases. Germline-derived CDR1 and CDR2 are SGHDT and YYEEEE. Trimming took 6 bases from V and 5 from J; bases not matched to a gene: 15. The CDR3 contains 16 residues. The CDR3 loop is CASTWWRERVGDTQYF. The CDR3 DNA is TGTGCCAGCACCTGGTGGCGGGAGAGGGTAGGAGATACGCAGTATTTT. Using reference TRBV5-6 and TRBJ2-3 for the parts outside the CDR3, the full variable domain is DAGVTQSPTHLIKTRGQQVTLRCSPKSGHDTVSWYQQALGQGPQFIFQYYEEEERQRGNFPDRFSGHQFPNYSSELNVNALLLGDSALYLCASTWWRERVGDTQYFGPGTRLTVL.

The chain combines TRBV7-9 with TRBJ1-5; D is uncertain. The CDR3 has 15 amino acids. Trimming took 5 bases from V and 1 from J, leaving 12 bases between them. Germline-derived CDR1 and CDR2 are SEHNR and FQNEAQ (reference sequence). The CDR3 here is CASSNAGESNQPQHF. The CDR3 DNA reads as TGTGCCAGCAGCAACGCTGGGGAAAGCAATCAGCCCCAGCATTTT.

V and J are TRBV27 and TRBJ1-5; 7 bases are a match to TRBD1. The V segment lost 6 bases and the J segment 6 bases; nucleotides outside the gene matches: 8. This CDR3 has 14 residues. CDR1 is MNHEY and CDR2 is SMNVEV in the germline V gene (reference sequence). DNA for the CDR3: TGTGCCAGCAGCCCATCAGGGGGACTTCAGCCCCAGCATTTT. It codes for CASSPSGGLQPQHF.

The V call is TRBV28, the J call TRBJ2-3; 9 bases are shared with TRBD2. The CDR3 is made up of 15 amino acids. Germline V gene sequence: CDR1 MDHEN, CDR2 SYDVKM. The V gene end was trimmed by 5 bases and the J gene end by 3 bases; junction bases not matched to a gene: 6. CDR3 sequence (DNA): TGTGCCAGCAGTCCCGGGACTAGCATGACAGATACGCAGTATTTT. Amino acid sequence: CASSPGTSMTDTQYF.

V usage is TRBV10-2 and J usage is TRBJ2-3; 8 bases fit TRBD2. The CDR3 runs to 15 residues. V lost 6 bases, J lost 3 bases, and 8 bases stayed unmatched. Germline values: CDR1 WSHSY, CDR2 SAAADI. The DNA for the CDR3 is TGCGCCAGCAGCCCAACTAGCGGTACGACAGATACGCAGTATTTT. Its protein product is CASSPTSGTTDTQYF.

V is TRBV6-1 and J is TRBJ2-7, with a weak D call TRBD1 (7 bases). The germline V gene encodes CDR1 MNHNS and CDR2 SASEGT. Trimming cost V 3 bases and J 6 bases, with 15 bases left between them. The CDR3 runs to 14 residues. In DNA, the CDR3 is TGTGCCAGCAGTGATGCAGGGGGGATGGTCGAGCAGTACTTC. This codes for CASSDAGGMVEQYF.

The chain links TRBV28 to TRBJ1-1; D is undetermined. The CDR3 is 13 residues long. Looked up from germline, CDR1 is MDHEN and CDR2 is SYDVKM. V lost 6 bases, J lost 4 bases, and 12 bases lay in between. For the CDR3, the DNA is TGTGCCAGCAGGGATCCCCTGAGCACTGAAGCTTTCTTT. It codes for CASRDPLSTEAFF.

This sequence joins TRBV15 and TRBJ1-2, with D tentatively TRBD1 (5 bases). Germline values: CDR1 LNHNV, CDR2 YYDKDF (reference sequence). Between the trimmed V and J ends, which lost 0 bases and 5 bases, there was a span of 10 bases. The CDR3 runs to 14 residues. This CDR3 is CATSRDRAGYGYTF. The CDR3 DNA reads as TGTGCCACCAGCAGAGATAGGGCAGGGTATGGCTACACCTTC.

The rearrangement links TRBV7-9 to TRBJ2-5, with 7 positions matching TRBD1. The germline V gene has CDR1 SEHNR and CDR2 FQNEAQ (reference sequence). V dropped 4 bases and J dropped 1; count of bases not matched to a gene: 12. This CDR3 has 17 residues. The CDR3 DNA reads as TGTGCCAGCAGCTCCTGGGGAGAGGGGGCCCCCCAAGAGACCCAGTACTTC. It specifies CASSSWGEGAPQETQYF.

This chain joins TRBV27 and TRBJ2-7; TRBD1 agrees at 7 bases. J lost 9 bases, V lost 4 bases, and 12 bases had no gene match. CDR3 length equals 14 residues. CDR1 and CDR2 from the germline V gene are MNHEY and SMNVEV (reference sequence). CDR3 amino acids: CASSSTGADLGQYF. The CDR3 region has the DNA TGTGCCAGCAGTTCAACAGGGGCCGACCTAGGGCAGTACTTC.

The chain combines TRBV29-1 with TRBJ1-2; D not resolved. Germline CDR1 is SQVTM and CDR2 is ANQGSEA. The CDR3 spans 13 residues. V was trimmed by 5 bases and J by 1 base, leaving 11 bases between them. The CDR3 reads CSVLTENNYGYTF. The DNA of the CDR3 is TGCAGCGTTCTCACAGAGAATAACTATGGCTACACCTTC.

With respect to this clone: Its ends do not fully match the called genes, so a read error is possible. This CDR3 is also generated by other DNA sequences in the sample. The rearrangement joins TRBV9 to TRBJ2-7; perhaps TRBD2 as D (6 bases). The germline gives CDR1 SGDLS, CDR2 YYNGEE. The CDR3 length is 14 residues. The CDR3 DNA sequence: TGTGCTAGCAGCGTAGGAGGGACCGCCTACGAGCAGTACTTC. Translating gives CASSVGGTAYEQYF.

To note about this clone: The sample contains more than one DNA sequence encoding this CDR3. CDR3 sequence reads: CASSYSGTGELFF. The CDR3, as DNA: TGTGCCAGCAGTTACAGTGGAACCGGGGAGCTGTTTTTT. This chain connects TRBV6-6 to TRBJ2-2, with D hard to call. The CDR3 has 13 amino acids. V was cut by 2 bases and J by 5 bases, with 6 bases left in between. Germline CDR1 MNHNY, CDR2 SVGAGI (reference sequence).

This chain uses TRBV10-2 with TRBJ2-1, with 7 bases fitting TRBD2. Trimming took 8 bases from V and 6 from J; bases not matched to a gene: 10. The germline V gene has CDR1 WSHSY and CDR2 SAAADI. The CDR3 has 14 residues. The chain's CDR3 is CASAGLGSFNEQFF. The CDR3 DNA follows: TGCGCCAGCGCAGGACTAGGTTCTTTCAATGAGCAGTTCTTC.

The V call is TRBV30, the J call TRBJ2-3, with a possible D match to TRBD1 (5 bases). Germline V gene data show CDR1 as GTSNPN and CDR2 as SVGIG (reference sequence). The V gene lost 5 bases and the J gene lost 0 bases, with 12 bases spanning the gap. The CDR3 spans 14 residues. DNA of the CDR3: TGTGCCTGGGATTGGGGCCCTAGCACAGATACGCAGTATTTT. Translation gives CAWDWGPSTDTQYF.

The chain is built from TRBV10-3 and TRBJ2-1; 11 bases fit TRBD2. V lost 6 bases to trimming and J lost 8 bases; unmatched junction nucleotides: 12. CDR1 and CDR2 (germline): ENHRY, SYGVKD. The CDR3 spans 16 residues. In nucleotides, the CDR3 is TGTGCCATCAGGCCGGGACTAGCGGAAGCAAGGGATGAGCAGTTCTTC. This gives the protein CAIRPGLAEARDEQFF.

For the CDR3, the DNA is TGTGCCAGTTGGGGGGGGACTAGCATAGGCAATGAGCAGTTCTTC. It translates to CASWGGTSIGNEQFF. The rearrangement joins TRBV6-1 to TRBJ2-1; TRBD2 matches at 9 bases. The germline gives CDR1 MNHNS, CDR2 SASEGT. The length of the CDR3 is 15 residues. V was clipped by 9 bases and J by 6 bases; unmatched bases: 12.

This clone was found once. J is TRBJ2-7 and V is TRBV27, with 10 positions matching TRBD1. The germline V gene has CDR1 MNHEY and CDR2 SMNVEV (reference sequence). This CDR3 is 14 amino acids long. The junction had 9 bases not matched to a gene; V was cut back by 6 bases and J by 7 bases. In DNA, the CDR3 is TGTGCCAGCAGAACCGGGACAGGGGTTATTGAGCAGTACTTC. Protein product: CASRTGTGVIEQYF.

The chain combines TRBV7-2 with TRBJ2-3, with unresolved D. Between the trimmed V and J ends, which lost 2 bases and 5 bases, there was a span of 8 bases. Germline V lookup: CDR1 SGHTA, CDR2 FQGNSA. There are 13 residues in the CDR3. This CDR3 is CASSLWAKDTQYF. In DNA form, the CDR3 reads TGTGCCAGCAGCTTATGGGCTAAAGATACGCAGTATTTT.

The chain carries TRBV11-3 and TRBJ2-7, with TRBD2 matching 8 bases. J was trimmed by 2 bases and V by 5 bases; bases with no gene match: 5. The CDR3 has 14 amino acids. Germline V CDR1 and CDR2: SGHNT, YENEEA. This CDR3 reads CASSQTSGPYEQYF. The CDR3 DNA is TGTGCCAGCAGCCAAACTAGCGGACCCTACGAGCAGTACTTC. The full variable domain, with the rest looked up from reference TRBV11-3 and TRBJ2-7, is EAGVVQSPRYKIIEKKQPVAFWCNPISGHNTLYWYLQNLGQGPELLIRYENEEAVDDSQLPKDRFSAERLKGVDSTLKIQPAELGDSAVYLCASSQTSGPYEQYFGPGTRLTVT.

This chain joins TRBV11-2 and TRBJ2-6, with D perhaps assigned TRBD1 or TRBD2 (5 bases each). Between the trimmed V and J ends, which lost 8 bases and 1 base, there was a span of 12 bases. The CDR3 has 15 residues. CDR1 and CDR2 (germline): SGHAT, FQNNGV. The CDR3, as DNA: TGTGCCAGCGGCTGGGACCATTCTGGGGCCAACGTCCTGACTTTC. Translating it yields CASGWDHSGANVLTF.

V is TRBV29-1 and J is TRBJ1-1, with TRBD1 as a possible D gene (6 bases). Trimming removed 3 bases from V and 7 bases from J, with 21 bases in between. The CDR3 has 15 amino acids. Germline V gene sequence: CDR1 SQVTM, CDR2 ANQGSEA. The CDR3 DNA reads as TGCAGCGTTGAGAACAGGGAAGTGTATCCCCTTGAAGCTTTCTTT. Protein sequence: CSVENREVYPLEAFF.

The DNA for the CDR3 is TGTGCCAGTAGTCTCGGACAGGGACCCTACGAGCAGTACTTC. Translated, it gives CASSLGQGPYEQYF. J is TRBJ2-7 and V is TRBV19; 8 bases align to TRBD1. Trimming at V came to 5 bases and at J to 2 bases, leaving 5 bases not matched to a gene. The V gene's germline CDR1 is LNHDA and CDR2 SQIVND (reference sequence). This CDR3 is built from 14 residues. The entire variable domain, with the rest obtained from reference TRBV19 and TRBJ2-7, is as follows: DGGITQSPKYLFRKEGQNVTLSCEQNLNHDAMYWYRQDPGQGLRLIYYSQIVNDFQKGDIAEGYSVSREKKESFPLTVTSAQKNPTAFYLCASSLGQGPYEQYFGPGTRLTVT.

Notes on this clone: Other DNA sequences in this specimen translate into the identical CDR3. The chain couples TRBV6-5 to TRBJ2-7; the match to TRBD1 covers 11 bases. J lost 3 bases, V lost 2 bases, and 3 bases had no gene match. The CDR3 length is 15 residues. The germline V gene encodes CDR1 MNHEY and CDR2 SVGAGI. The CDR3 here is CASSYGTGGGYEQYF. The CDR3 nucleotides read TGTGCCAGCAGTTACGGGACAGGGGGAGGCTACGAGCAGTACTTC.

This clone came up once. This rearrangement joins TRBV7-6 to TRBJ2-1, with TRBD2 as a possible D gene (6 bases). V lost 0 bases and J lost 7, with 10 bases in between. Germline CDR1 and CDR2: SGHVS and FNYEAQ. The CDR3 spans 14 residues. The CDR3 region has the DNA TGTGCCAGCAGCTTAGCGGGAGGTTTGAATGAGCAGTTCTTC. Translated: CASSLAGGLNEQFF.

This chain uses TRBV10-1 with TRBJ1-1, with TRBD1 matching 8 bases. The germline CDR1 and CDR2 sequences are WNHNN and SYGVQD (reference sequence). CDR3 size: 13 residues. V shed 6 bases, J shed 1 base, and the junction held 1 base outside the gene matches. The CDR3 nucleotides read TGCGCCAGCAGGGACAGGGAGAACACTGAAGCTTTCTTT. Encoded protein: CASRDRENTEAFF.

Here the CDR3 reads CASSLGPTPELGYGYTF. Written as DNA, the CDR3 is TGTGCCAGCAGCTTAGGACCGACGCCCGAACTAGGCTATGGCTACACCTTC. V and J are TRBV7-8 and TRBJ1-2; D uncertain. This CDR3 is 17 amino acids long. CDR1 and CDR2 from the germline V gene are SGHVS and FQNEAQ. Trimming removed 1 base at V and 4 bases at J, with 19 bases between.

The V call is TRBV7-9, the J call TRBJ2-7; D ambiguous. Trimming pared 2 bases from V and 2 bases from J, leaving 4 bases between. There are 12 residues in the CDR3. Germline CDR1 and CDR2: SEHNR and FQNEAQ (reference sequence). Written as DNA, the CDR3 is TGTGCCAGCAGCTTACCAGCCTACGAGCAGTACTTC. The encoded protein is CASSLPAYEQYF.

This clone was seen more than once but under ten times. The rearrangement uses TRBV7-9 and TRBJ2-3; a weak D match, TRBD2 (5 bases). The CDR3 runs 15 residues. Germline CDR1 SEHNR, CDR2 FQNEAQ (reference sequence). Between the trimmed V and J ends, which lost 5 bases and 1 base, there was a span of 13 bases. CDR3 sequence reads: CASSGPGSGTDTQYF. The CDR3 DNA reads TGTGCCAGCAGCGGGCCGGGGAGCGGCACAGATACGCAGTATTTT.